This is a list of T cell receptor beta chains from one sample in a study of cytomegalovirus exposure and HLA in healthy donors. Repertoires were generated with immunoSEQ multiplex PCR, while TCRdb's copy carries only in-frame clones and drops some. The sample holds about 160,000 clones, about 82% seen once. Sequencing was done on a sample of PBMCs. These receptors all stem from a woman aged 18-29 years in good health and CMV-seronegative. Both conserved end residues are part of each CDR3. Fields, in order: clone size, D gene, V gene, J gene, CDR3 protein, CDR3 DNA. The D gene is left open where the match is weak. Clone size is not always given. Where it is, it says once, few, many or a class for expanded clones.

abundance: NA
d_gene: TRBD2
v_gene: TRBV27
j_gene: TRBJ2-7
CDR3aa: CASRWTSGIGEQYF
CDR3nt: TGTGCCAGCAGATGGACTAGCGGGATCGGCGAGCAGTACTTC

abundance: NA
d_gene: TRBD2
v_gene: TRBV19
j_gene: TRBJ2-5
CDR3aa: CASSPRGGGIAGGQETQYF
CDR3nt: TGTGCCAGTAGTCCCCGAGGGGGAGGAATAGCGGGAGGTCAAGAGACCCAGTACTTC

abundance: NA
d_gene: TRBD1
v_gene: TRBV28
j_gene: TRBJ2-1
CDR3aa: CASRSRQGAMVVYNEQFF
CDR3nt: TGTGCCAGCAGGTCTCGACAGGGGGCAATGGTAGTATACAATGAGCAGTTCTTC

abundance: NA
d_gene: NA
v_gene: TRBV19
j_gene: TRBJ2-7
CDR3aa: CASSRTGYGYEQYF
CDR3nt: TGTGCCAGTAGCAGAACAGGGTACGGCTACGAGCAGTACTTC

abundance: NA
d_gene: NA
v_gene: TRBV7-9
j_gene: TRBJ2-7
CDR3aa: CSSSLDSGGYEQYF
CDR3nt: TGTTCCAGCAGCTTAGATTCCGGGGGCTACGAGCAGTACTTC

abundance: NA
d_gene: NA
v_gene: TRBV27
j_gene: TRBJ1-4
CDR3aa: CASSFRRTNEKLFF
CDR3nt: TGTGCCAGCAGTTTTCGGAGGACTAATGAAAAACTGTTTTTT

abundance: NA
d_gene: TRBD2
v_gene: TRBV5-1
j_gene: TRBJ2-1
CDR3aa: CASSPHWASGRVGSYNEQFF
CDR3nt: TGCGCCAGCAGCCCACACTGGGCTAGCGGGAGAGTGGGATCCTACAATGAGCAGTTCTTC

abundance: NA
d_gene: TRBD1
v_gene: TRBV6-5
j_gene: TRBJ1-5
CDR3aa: CASSPGTAFNQPQHF
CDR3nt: TGTGCCAGCAGCCCCGGGACAGCATTCAATCAGCCCCAGCATTTT

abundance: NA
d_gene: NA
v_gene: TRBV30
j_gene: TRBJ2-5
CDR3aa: CAWSVAGLQETQYF
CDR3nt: TGTGCCTGGAGTGTGGCGGGACTGCAAGAGACCCAGTACTTC

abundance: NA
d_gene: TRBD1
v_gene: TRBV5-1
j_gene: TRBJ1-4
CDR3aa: CASSSNRGPNEKLFF
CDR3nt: TGCGCCAGCAGCTCCAACAGGGGCCCGAATGAAAAACTGTTTTTT

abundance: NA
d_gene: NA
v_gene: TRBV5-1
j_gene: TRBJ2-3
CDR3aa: CASSFTGTSLQGTQYF
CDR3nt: TGCGCCAGCAGCTTCACAGGAACAAGTTTGCAGGGTACGCAGTATTTT

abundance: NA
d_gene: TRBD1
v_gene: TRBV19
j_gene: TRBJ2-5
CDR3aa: CASSTRTGTGARETQYF
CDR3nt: TGTGCCAGTAGTACCCGAACCGGGACAGGGGCGCGAGAGACCCAGTACTTC

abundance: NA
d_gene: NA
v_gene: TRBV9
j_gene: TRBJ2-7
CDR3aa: CASSVSDNWYEQYF
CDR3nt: TGTGCCAGCAGCGTTTCGGACAACTGGTACGAGCAGTACTTC

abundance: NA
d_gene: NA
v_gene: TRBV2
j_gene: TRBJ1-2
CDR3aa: CANNRVIDYGYTF
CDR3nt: TGTGCCAATAACAGGGTAATCGACTATGGCTACACCTTC

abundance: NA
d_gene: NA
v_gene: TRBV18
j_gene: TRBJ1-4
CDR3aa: CASSQNRATNEKLFF
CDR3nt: TGTGCCAGCTCCCAAAACAGGGCAACTAATGAAAAACTGTTTTTT

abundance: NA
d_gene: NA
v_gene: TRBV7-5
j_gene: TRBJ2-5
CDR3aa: CVRSLPLRTRARRYQETQYF
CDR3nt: TGTGTCAGAAGCTTACCTCTCAGGACTAGGGCAAGAAGGTACCAAGAGACCCAGTACTTC

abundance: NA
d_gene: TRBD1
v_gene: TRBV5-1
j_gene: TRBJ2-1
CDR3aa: CASSLGDSPYNEQFF
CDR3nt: TGCGCCAGCAGCTTGGGGGACAGTCCTTACAATGAGCAGTTCTTC

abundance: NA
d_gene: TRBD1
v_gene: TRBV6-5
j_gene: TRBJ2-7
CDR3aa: CASSYRTGVYEQYF
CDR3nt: TGTGCCAGCAGTTACCGGACAGGGGTCTACGAGCAGTACTTC

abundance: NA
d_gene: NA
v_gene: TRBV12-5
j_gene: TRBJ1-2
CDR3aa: CASGLTAGRDGYTF
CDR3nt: TGTGCTAGTGGCCTGACTGCAGGGAGGGATGGCTACACCTTC

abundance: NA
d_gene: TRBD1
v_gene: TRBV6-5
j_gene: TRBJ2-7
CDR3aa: CASRLRTGEQYF
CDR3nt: TGTGCCAGCAGGCTCCGGACAGGCGAGCAGTACTTC

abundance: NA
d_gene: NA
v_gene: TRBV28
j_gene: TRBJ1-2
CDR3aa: CASSPLVPLEHDYTF
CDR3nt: TGTGCCAGCAGTCCCCTTGTACCCTTGGAGCATGACTACACCTTC

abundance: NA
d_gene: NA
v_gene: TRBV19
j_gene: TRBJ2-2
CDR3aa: CASSIESANTGELFF
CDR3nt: TGTGCCAGTAGTATAGAGTCTGCGAACACCGGGGAGCTGTTTTTT

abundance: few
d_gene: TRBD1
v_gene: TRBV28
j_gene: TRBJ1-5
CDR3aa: CASSITGGGQPQHF
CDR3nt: TGTGCCAGCAGTATCACAGGGGGCGGGCAGCCCCAGCATTTT

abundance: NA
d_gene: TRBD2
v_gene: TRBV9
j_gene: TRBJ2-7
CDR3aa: CASSELAGSYEQYF
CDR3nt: TGTGCCAGCAGCGAACTAGCGGGGTCCTACGAGCAGTACTTC